This record looks at one TCR beta chain sequence and its context. What it binds is not known. This sample is part of a study of PD-L1 blockade in urothelial cancer. Study-wide context: Patients had undergone 0 to 3 prior chemotherapy regimens. Study results and caveats: Blood TCR clonality below the median before treatment was a predictor of better survival. Patients with durable benefit had greater blood expansion of tumor-associated TCR clones 3 weeks into treatment.

From germline, CDR1 is SGHTA and CDR2 FQGNSA. The CDR3 runs 14 residues. After removal of 5 bases from V and 4 bases from J, the junction contained 7 bases not matched to a gene. Urothelial carcinoma affected the patients, and it was locally advanced or metastatic. The table came from immunoSEQ multiplex PCR; TCRdb's copy has only in-frame clones and leaves some out. The sample yields 55,000 to 85,000 clones, 70% to 90% seen once. The sample here was PBMCs, taken around atezolizumab (anti-PD-L1) treatment. The V call is TRBV7-2, the J call TRBJ1-1; 7 positions agree with TRBD1. The sequence was obtained from a man aged 60 to 69 with urothelial cancer. This CDR3 reads CASSPSSGGTEAFF. The CDR3, as DNA: TGTGCCAGCAGCCCCTCTTCAGGGGGCACTGAAGCTTTCTTT. Complete variable domain (other parts from reference TRBV7-2 and TRBJ1-1): GAGVSQSPSNKVTEKGKDVELRCDPISGHTALYWYRQSLGQGLEFLIYFQGNSAPDKSGLPSDRFSAERTGGSVSTLTIQRTQQEDSAVYLCASSPSSGGTEAFFGQGTRLTVV.